The present TCR beta chain was sequenced within a study of long-term antiretroviral therapy in people with HIV (dated by TCRdb to the early 2020s). Regarding the complete study: The earliest samples were collected roughly a decade before the 2015 WHO recommendation for immediate ART, at a time when ART was usually postponed until CD4 counts fell. A total of under 250 cryopreserved PBMC samples came from roughly 30 adults with confirmed HIV infection and were collected serially over a mean of roughly six years (range 1-12). Among the 30 to 35 participants with HIV, ten to twelve were female. No cross-contamination during QIAcube processing was seen in test extractions of a monoclonal T-cell line run alongside 30 to 35 polyclonal samples. Whether ART initiation and durable HIV suppression were associated with changes in peripheral blood TRB repertoire composition and diversity was tested in a retrospective serial study. Here is what the overall study found, with its caveats: Because cell numbers in pre-ART samples were limited, unsorted PBMC were profiled instead of sorted CD4+ and CD8+ T cells. At every time point, the repertoire was dominated by expanded TRB clones first identified before ART initiation, although this dominance fluctuated and, in many PLHIV, declined after ART. Limited PBMC availability meant only the TCR beta chain was sequenced, without alpha chain pairing. Starting ART was linked to a significant rise in TRB diversity, yet even with long-term ART the diversity remained significantly lower than in transplant donor controls. HIV repertoires had narrower CDR3 length ranges than controls, and the network structure suggested an antigen-experienced repertoire that shifted only slightly toward naive after ART. The samples span the years 2004 to 2017, and the ART regimens used at that time may not be as effective as current regimens. Inferences about post-ART repertoire changes were limited because no data were available on ART adherence, viral resistance or therapy changes.

The immunoSEQ hsTCRB v3.0 assay was used at survey level resolution for TRB variable region sequencing. TRB sequencing targeted a depth of roughly 40,000-55,000 T-cell genomes per sample. TRB libraries were pooled and sequenced on an Illumina MiSeq using a v3 150-cycle kit. In the original analysis: Analysis of repertoires was carried out in R inside a reproducible Nextflow workflow spanning QC, data transformation and analysis. LymphoSeq2, an R package for AIRR-Seq data exploration, was used to implement custom analyses. After excluding a few samples that yielded fewer than 5000 total TRB sequences, fewer than 200 HIV repertoires remained for analysis. Among the roughly 180 retained HIV repertoires, about 57 were collected before ART initiation and under 150 after ART initiation. Repertoires were downsampled to 5000 TRB nucleotide sequences, and summary statistics were averaged over 100 downsampling iterations. TRB sequences were retained for analysis only if CDR3 regions of at least seven amino acids were present. A Shannon entropy-derived clonality score and the Gini coefficient were used to measure diversity. In the repertoire networks, any two of the top 5000 CDR3 amino acid sequences were connected whenever the two sequences differed by an edit distance of one. Antigen specificity groups and MHC restriction were predicted for TRB CDR3 amino acid sequences with GLIPH2. To flag known associations with CMV, EBV, HIV or tissue antigens, CDR3 amino acid sequences were compared against VDJdb and McPAS-TCR. Pre-ART, post-ART and control groups were compared with Wilcoxon signed-rank tests and Holm-Bonferroni correction. In its TCRdb copy, this immuneACCESS table keeps in-frame sequences only and misses some clones. Where compared with another copy, unresolved V genes explain less than half of these, and the others have no known cause. That table supplies the V and J calls and clone size; D and trimming were determined from the DNA. Present in this sample are some 33,000 clones, 97% of which were seen just once. The top ten constitute 1.9% of the sample.

In regard to this clone: The target of this receptor is not known. No base quality information exists; no much larger clone differs at one position.

Inclusion was restricted to participants for whom at least one PBMC sample before ART initiation and at least two post-ART samples were available. All participants with HIV were treated in the United States of America. Cryopreserved samples of about 0.95-11 million PBMC were thawed and washed before DNA extraction. At the time of the earliest PBMC sample, participants with HIV were aged between about 20 and 60 years. PBMC samples were contributed by each participant from 1-4 timepoints before ART initiation and 2-8 timepoints after ART initiation, with a median of 7 samples. For every participant, serial HIV viral load, CD4+ T-cell count, ART history and demographic data were obtained. A Qiagen kit on a QIAcube was used to extract genomic DNA from unsorted PBMC, with samples processed in batches of 12. The CDR3 runs 15 amino acids, cysteine and phenylalanine included. Solely the CDR3 DNA is kept, with 45 bases framed from the first base. The trim is 1 base for V and 3 bases for J, with a gap of 11 bases between the germline ends. CDR1 and CDR2 (MGHRA, YSYEKL) derive from the germline V gene.

Sequencing used unsorted PBMCs, obtained 7.6 years after starting antiretroviral therapy. This sequence uses TRBV4-1 and TRBJ2-3; no D segment can be confidently identified. The TCR sequence derives from a man aged 25 to 45 with HIV. The CDR3 in this case is CASSQGLYVTDTQYF. The sequenced DNA is TGCGCCAGCAGCCAAGGACTCTACGTTACAGATACGCAGTATTTT.